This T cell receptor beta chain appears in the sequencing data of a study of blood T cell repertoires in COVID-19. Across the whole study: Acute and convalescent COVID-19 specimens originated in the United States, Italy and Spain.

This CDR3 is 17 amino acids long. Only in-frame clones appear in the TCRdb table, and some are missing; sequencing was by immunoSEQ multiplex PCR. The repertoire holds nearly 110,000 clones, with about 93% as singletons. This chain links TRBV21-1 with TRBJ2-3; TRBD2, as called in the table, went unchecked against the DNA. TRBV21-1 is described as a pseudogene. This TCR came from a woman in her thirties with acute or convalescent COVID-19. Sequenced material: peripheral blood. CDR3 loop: CASSMGGPSGEGDTQYF. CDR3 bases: TGTGCCAGCAGCATGGGGGGACCGAGCGGGGAGGGAGATACGCAGTATTTT.